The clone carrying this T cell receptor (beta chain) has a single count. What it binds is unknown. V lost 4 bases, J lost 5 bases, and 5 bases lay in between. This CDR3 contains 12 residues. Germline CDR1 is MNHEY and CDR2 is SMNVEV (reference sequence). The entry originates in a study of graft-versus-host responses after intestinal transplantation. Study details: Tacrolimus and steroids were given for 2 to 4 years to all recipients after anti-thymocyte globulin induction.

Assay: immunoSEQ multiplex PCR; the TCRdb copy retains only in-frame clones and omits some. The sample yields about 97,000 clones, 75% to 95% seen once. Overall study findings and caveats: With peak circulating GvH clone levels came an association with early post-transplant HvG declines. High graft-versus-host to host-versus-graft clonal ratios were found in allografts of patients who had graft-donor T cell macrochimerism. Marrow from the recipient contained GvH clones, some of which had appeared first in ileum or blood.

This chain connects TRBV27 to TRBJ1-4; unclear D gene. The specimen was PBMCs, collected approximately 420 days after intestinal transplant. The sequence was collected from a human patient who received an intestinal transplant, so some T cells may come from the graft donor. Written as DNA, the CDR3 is TGTGCCAGCAGTTCCCTCAATGAAAAACTGTTTTTT. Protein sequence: CASSSLNEKLFF.